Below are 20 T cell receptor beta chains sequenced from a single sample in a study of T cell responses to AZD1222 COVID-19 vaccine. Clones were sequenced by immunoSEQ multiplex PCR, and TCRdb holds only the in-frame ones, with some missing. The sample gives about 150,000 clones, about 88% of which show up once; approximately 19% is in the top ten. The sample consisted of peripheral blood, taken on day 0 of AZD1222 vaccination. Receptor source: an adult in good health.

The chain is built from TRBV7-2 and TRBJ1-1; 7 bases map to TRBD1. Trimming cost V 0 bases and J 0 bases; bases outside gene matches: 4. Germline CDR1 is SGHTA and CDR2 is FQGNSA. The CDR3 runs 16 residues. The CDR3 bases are TGTGCCAGCAGCTTAGCAGGGGGCGTCATGAACACTGAAGCTTTCTTT. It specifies CASSLAGGVMNTEAFF.

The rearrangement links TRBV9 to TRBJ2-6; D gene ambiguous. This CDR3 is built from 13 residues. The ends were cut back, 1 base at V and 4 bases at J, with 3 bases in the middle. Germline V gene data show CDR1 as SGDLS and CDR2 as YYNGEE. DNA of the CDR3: TGTGCCAGCAGCGTATCCGGGGCCAACGTCCTGACTTTC. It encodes CASSVSGANVLTF.

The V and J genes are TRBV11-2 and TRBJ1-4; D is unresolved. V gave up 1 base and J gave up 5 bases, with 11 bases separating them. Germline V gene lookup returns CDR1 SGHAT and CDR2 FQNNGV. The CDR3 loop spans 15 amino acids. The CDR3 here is CASSLGELKNEKLFF. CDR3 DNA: TGTGCCAGCAGCTTAGGAGAACTGAAGAATGAAAAACTGTTTTTT. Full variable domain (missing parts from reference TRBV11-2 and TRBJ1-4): EAGVAQSPRYKIIEKRQSVAFWCNPISGHATLYWYQQILGQGPKLLIQFQNNGVVDDSQLPKDRFSAERLKGVDSTLKIQPAKLEDSAVYLCASSLGELKNEKLFFGSGTQLSVL.

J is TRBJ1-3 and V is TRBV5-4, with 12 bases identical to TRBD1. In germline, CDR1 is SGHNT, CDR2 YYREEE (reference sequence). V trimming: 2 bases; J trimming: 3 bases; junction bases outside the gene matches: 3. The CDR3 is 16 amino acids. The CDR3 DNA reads TGTGCCAGCAGCTTTGGGGACAGGGGGCATGGAAACACCATATATTTT. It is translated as CASSFGDRGHGNTIYF.

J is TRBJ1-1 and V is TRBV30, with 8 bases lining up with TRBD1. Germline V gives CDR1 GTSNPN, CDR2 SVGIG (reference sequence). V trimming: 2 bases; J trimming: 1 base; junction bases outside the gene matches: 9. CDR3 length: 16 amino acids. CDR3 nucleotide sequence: TGTGCCTGGAGTTTCAGGGGGCAAGTAGGGAACACTGAAGCTTTCTTT. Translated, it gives CAWSFRGQVGNTEAFF.

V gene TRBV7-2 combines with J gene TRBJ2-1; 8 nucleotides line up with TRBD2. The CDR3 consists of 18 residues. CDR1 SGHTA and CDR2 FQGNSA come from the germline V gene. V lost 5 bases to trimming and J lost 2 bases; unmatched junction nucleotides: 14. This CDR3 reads CASSPQWNLAGTYNEQFF. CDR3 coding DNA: TGTGCCAGCAGCCCTCAATGGAACCTAGCGGGTACCTACAATGAGCAGTTCTTC.

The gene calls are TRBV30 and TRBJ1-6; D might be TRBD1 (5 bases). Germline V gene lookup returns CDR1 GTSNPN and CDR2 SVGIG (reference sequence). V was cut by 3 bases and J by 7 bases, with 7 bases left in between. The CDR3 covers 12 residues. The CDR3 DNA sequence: TGTGCCTGGAGAAAGGGGAATTCACCCCTCCACTTT. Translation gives CAWRKGNSPLHF.

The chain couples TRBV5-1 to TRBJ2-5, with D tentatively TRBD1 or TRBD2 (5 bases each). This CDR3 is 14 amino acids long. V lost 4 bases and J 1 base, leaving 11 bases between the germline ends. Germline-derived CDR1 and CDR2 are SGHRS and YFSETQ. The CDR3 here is CASSRGIGQETQYF. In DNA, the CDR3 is TGCGCCAGCAGCCGGGGCATCGGCCAAGAGACCCAGTACTTC. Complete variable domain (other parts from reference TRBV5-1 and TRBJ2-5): KAGVTQTPRYLIKTRGQQVTLSCSPISGHRSVSWYQQTPGQGLQFLFEYFSETQRNKGNFPGRFSGRQFSNSRSEMNVSTLELGDSALYLCASSRGIGQETQYFGPGTRLLVL.

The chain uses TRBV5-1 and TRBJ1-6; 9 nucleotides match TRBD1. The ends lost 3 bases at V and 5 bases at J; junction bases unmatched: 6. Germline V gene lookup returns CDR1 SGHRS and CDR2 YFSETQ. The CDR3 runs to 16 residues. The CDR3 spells CASSSGTGINNSPLHF. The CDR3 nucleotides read TGCGCCAGCAGCTCCGGGACAGGGATTAATAATTCACCCCTCCACTTT. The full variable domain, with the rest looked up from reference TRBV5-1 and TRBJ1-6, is KAGVTQTPRYLIKTRGQQVTLSCSPISGHRSVSWYQQTPGQGLQFLFEYFSETQRNKGNFPGRFSGRQFSNSRSEMNVSTLELGDSALYLCASSSGTGINNSPLHFGNGTRLTVT.

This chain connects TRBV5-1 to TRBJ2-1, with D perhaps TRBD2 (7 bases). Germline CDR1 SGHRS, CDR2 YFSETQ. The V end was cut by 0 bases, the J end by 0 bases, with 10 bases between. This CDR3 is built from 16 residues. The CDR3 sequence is CASSLVGGLSYNEQFF. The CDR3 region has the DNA TGCGCCAGCAGCTTGGTCGGGGGGCTCTCCTACAATGAGCAGTTCTTC.

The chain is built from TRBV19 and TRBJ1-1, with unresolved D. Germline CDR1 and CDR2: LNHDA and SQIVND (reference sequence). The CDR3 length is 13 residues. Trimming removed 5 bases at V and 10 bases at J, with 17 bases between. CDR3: CASSLGVVQAAFF. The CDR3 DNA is TGTGCCAGTAGTCTAGGAGTTGTCCAAGCAGCTTTCTTT. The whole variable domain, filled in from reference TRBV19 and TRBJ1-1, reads DGGITQSPKYLFRKEGQNVTLSCEQNLNHDAMYWYRQDPGQGLRLIYYSQIVNDFQKGDIAEGYSVSREKKESFPLTVTSAQKNPTAFYLCASSLGVVQAAFFGQGTRLTVV.

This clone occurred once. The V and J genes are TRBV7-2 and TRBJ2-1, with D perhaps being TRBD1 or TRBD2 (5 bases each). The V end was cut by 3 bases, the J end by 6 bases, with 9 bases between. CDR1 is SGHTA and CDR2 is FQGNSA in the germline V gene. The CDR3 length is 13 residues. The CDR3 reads CASSLGPPNEQFF. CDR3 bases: TGTGCCAGCAGCTTGGGACCGCCCAATGAGCAGTTCTTC.

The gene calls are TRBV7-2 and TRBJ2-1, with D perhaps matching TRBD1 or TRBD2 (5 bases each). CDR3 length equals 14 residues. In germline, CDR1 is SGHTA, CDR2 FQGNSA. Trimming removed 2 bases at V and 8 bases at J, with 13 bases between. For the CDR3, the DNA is TGTGCCAGCAGCTTAAGCCCCGGGGACGATGAGCAGTTCTTC. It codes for CASSLSPGDDEQFF.

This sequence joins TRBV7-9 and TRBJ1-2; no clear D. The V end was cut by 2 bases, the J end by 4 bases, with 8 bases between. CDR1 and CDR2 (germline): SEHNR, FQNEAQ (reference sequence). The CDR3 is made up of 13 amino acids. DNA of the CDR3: TGTGCCAGCAGCTTACAGTTCGCCTATGGCTACACCTTC. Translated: CASSLQFAYGYTF.

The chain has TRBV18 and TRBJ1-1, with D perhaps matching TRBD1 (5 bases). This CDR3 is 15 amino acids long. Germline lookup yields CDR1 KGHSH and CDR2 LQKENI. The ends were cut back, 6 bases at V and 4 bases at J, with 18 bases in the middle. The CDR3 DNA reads TGTGCCAGCTCCCCCTCCGACGGGGGGAGCACTGAAGCTTTCTTT. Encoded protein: CASSPSDGGSTEAFF.

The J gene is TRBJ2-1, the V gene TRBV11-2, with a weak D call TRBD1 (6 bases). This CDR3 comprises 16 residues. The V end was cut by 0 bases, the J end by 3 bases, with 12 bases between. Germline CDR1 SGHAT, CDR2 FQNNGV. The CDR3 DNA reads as TGTGCCAGCAGCTTAGATCAGGGGCCTTACTACAATGAGCAGTTCTTC. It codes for CASSLDQGPYYNEQFF.

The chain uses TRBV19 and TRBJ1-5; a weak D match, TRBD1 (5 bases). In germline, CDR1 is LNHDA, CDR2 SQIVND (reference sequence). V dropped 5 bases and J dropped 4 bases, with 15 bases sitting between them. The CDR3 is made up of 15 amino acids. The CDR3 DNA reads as TGTGCCAGTAGTCGGGTAGTAGGGGCAAATCAGCCCCAGCATTTT. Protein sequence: CASSRVVGANQPQHF.

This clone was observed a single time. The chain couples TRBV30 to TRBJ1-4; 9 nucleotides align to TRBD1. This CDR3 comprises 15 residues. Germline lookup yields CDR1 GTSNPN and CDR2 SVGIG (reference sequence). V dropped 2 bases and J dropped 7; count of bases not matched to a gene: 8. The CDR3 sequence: CAWSQEATGGEKLFF. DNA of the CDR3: TGTGCCTGGAGTCAGGAGGCGACAGGGGGTGAAAAACTGTTTTTT.

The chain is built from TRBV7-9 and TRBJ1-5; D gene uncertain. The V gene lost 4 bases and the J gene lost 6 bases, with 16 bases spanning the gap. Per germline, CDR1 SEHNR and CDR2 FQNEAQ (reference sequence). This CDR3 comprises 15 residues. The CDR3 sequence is CASSSNSGGSQPQHF. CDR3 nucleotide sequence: TGTGCCAGCAGCTCCAACAGTGGAGGCAGTCAGCCCCAGCATTTT.

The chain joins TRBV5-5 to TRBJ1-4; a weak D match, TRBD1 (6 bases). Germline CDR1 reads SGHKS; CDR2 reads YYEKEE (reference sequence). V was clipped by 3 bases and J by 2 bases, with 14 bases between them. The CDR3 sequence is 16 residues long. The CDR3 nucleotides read TGTGCCAGCAGCTCCGGGCAGGGGACGACTAATGAAAAACTGTTTTTT. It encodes CASSSGQGTTNEKLFF. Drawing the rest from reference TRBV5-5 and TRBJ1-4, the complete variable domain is DAGVTQSPTHLIKTRGQQVTLRCSPISGHKSVSWYQQVLGQGPQFIFQYYEKEERGRGNFPDRFSARQFPNYSSELNVNALLLGDSALYLCASSSGQGTTNEKLFFGSGTQLSVL.